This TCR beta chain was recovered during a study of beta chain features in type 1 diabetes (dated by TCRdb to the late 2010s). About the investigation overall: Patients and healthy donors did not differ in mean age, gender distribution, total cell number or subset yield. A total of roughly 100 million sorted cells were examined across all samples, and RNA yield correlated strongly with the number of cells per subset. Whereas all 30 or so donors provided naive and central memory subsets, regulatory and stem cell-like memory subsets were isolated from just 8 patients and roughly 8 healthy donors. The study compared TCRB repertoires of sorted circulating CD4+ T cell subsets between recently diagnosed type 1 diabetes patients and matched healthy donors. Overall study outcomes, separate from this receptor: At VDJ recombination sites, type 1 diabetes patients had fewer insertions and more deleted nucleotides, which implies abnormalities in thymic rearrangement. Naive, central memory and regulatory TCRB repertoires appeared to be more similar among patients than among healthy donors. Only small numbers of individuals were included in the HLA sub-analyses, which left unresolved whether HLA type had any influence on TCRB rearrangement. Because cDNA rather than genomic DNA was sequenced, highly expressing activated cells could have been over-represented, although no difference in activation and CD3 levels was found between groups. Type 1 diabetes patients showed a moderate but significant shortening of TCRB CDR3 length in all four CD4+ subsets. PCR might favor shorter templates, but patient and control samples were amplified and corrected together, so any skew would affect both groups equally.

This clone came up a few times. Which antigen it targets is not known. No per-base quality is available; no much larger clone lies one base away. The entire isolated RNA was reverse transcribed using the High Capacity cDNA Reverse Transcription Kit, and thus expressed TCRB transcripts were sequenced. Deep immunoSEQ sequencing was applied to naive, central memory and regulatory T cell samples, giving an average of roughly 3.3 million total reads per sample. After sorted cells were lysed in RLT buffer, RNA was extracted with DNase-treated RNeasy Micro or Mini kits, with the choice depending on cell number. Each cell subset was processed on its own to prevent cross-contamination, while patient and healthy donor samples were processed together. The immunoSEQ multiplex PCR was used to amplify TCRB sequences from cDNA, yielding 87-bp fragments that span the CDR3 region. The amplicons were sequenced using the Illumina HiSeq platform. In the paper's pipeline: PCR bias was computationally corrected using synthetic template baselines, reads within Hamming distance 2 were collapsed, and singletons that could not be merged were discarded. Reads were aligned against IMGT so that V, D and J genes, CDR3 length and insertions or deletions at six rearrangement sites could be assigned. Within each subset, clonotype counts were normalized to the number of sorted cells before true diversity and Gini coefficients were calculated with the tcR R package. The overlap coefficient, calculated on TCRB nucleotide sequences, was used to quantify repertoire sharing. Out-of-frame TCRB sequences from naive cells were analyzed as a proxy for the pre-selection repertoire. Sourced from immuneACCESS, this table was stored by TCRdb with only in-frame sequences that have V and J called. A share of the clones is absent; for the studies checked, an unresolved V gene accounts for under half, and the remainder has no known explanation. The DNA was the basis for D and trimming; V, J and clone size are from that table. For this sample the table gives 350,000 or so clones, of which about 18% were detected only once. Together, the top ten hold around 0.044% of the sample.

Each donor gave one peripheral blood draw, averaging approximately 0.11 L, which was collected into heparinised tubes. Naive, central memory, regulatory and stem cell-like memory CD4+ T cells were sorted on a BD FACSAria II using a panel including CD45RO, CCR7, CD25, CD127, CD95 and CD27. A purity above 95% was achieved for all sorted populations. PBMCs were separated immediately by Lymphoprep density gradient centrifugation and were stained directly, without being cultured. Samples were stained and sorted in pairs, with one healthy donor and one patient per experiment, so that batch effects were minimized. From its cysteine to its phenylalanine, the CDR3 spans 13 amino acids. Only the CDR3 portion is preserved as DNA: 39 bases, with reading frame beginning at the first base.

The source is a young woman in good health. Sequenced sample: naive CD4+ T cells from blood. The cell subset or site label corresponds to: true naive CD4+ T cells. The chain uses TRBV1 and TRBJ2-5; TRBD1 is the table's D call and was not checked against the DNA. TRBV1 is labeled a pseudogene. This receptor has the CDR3 CTSSHGAFETQYF. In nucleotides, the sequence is TGCACCAGCAGCCATGGGGCGTTCGAGACCCAGTACTTC.